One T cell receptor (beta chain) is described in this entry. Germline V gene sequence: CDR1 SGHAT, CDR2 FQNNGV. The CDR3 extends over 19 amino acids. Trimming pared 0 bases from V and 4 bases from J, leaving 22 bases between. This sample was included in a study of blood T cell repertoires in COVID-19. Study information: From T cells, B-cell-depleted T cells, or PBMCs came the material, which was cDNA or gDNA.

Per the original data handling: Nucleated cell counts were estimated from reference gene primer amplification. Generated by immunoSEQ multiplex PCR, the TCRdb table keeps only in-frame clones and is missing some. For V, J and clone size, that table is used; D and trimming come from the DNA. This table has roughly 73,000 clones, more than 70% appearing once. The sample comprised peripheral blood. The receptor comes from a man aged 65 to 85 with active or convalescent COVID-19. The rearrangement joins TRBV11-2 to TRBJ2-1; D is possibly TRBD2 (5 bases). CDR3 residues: CASSLEALGLAGVYNEQFF. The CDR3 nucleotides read TGTGCCAGCAGCTTAGAAGCTCTAGGGCTAGCCGGAGTTTACAATGAGCAGTTCTTC.